What follows are 5 T cell receptor beta chains derived from one specimen sequenced in a study of blood T cell repertoires in COVID-19. Using immunoSEQ multiplex PCR, the repertoire was profiled, and TCRdb retains in-frame clones only, with some absent. The sample has 87,000 or so clones, roughly 90% seen once. The sequencing sample was made of peripheral blood. The receptor source for this set is a woman aged 45-59 years with active or convalescent COVID-19.

The chain links TRBV6-6 to TRBJ1-1; unclear D gene. Trimming stripped 5 bases from V and 4 bases from J, with 8 bases between. The CDR3 consists of 12 residues. CDR1 and CDR2 from the germline V gene are MNHNY and SVGAGI (reference sequence). CDR3 bases: TGTGCCAGCAGTCCGACGGGCACTGAAGCTTTCTTT. Protein product: CASSPTGTEAFF.

The CDR3 protein is CASSSMRGLIETQYF. The CDR3 nucleotides are TGTGCCAGCAGTTCAATGCGGGGCTTGATAGAGACCCAGTACTTC. V usage is TRBV28 and J usage is TRBJ2-5, with D possibly TRBD2 on 6 matching bases. Germline V gene sequence: CDR1 MDHEN, CDR2 SYDVKM. The germline V and J ends were trimmed by 4 bases and 4 bases, with 16 bases remaining between them. This CDR3 has 15 amino acids. The full variable domain, completed using reference TRBV28 and TRBJ2-5, is DVKVTQSSRYLVKRTGEKVFLECVQDMDHENMFWYRQDPGLGLRLIYFSYDVKMKEKGDIPEGYSVSREKKERFSLILESASTNQTSMYLCASSSMRGLIETQYFGPGTRLLVL.

On this clone: The same CDR3 can be traced to other DNA sequences in this sample. The chain is built from TRBV5-4 and TRBJ2-7; TRBD2 agrees at 8 bases. Germline V gives CDR1 SGHNT, CDR2 YYREEE (reference sequence). The CDR3 runs 15 residues. With V trimmed by 0 bases and J by 1 base, 3 bases remained unmatched. In DNA, the CDR3 is TGTGCCAGCAGCTTGGACGCGGGGGGATCCTACGAGCAGTACTTC. It translates to CASSLDAGGSYEQYF. The full variable domain, its missing parts supplied by reference TRBV5-4 and TRBJ2-7, is ETGVTQSPTHLIKTRGQQVTLRCSSQSGHNTVSWYQQALGQGPQFIFQYYREEENGRGNFPPRFSGLQFPNYSSELNVNALELDDSALYLCASSLDAGGSYEQYFGPGTRLTVT.

This rearrangement joins TRBV2 to TRBJ1-1; TRBD1 matches 7 bases. The CDR3 runs 14 residues. The germline V gene encodes CDR1 SNHLY and CDR2 FYNNEI. Trimming took 4 bases from V and 5 from J; bases not matched to a gene: 7. CDR3 nucleotides: TGTGCCAGCAGTGCCAGGGGGACGGAGACTGAAGCTTTCTTT. Residues: CASSARGTETEAFF.

CDR3 in amino acids: CASSRTQGNAEAFF. The CDR3 DNA sequence: TGTGCCAGCAGCCGAACTCAGGGTAACGCTGAAGCTTTCTTT. This rearrangement joins TRBV3-1 (or the pseudogene TRBV3-2) to TRBJ1-1; perhaps TRBD1 as D (5 bases). Germline V gene sequence: CDR1 LGHDT, CDR2 YNNKEL (reference sequence). V was cut by 4 bases and J by 6 bases, with 15 bases left in between. The CDR3 consists of 14 residues.